The clone carrying this T cell receptor beta chain was recorded a few times. Its matching antigen is unknown. The data were taken from a study of T cell repertoires in cytomegalovirus infection. The CDR3 spans 14 residues. V was clipped by 8 bases and J by 4 bases, with 17 bases between them. TCRdb re-derived calls from the reads in MiXCR, one entry per CDR3 protein. In the table there are 800,000 to 950,000 distinct CDR3 sequences, around a third of which are singletons. The sample here was cultured CD8+ T cells from PBMCs, taken from culture after CMV antigen stimulation. V usage is TRBV12-3 or TRBV12-4 and J usage is TRBJ1-1, with TRBD1 as a possible D gene (6 bases). This TCR came from a human donor in good health (CMV status not recorded). Some clones in this sample may be carry-over from other donors' samples. The CDR3 DNA reads TGTGCCAGCCTTTCGGGGGGCGCGGGCACTGAAGCTTTCTTT. Amino acids: CASLSGGAGTEAFF.